One T cell receptor beta chain is described in this entry. The antigen is not known. This CDR3 is built from 13 residues. Germline lookup yields CDR1 SGHDN and CDR2 FVKESK. V was pared by 4 bases and J by 4 bases, with 10 bases between. These data originate in a study of graft-versus-host responses after intestinal transplantation. Method: immunoSEQ multiplex PCR; TCRdb's copy keeps in-frame clones and lacks some. The repertoire consists of tens of thousands of clones, with about 90% occurring once and the leading ten covering roughly 2.5%. Study findings and constraints: Early declines in HvG clones that occurred post-transplant were associated with peak circulating GvH clone levels.

The TCR was taken from a human donor who was the organ donor for an intestinal transplant. Sequencing was performed on unstimulated CD4+ T cells sorted from spleen or lymph node cells, taken before transplant. The chain is built from TRBV14 and TRBJ2-5; tentative D call: TRBD1 (6 bases). The CDR3 DNA is TGTGCCAGCAGCCGACTCAGGGGAGAGACCCAGTACTTC. This sequence encodes CASSRLRGETQYF.